This T cell receptor (beta chain) derives from a study of T-cell reconstitution after alpha-beta-depleted transplantation in children. The TCRbeta library incorporated unique molecular identifiers. TCRdb independently ran MiXCR on the PCR reads; one entry per CDR3 protein. Of about 300,000 distinct CDR3 sequences in the sample, 6% to 10% were seen once. The study's findings and limits: Hyperexpanded clones declined; after one year, newly produced T cells mostly supplied diversity. At around two months after transplant, the alpha-beta T cells were reportedly derived from several hundred expanded clones that came from non-depleted graft cells.

This clonotype was detected many times. Its antigen is still unknown. Mismatch with germline at one junction end may stem from a read error. The sequenced sample was peripheral blood, obtained 360 days after TCRalphabeta/CD19-depleted stem cell transplant. The TCR originated in a female patient under 10 years old who had a stem cell transplant for Fanconi anemia, so the T cells may come from the graft donor.

The CDR3 loop is CASSGSQGGYGQYF. CDR3 nucleotide sequence: TGTGCCAGCAGTGGCAGTCAGGGGGGATACGGGCAGTACTTC. This chain joins TRBV9 and TRBJ2-7; TRBD1 might be the D (7 bases). The CDR3 loop spans 14 amino acids. In germline, CDR1 is SGDLS, CDR2 YYNGEE. The full variable domain, completed using reference TRBV9 and TRBJ2-7, is DSGVTQTPKHLITATGQRVTLRCSPRSGDLSVYWYQQSLDQGLQFLIQYYNGEERAKGNILERFSAQQFPDLHSELNLSSLELGDSALYFCASSGSQGGYGQYFGPGTRLTVT.